This is a list of T cell receptor beta chains from one sample in a study of OX40 agonist ivuxolimab in advanced cancers. Some clones are missing from TCRdb's copy, which holds only in-frame ones; the method was immunoSEQ multiplex PCR. The table lists around 130,000 clones, roughly 95% of them singletons. Material: CD4+ or CD8+ T cells sorted from blood, obtained in a trial of the OX40 agonist ivuxolimab. The source is an adult with an advanced solid tumor such as melanoma, head and neck, liver or kidney cancer. CDR3s include the opening cysteine and the closing phenylalanine or tryptophan. D genes are given only for firm matches. Some rows mark clone size as missing; the rest say once, few, many or name a class of expanded clone.

once,TRBJ2-1,TRBV7-9,NA,CASSSRTVGSYNEQFF,TGTGCCAGCAGTTCTCGGACGGTGGGCTCCTACAATGAGCAGTTCTTC
NA,TRBJ1-1,TRBV20-1,NA,CSASQRTEAFF,TGCAGTGCTAGTCAGAGGACTGAAGCTTTCTTT
NA,TRBJ1-1,TRBV28,NA,CASSLVGGNTEAFF,TGTGCCAGCAGTTTGGTAGGGGGTAACACTGAAGCTTTCTTT
NA,TRBJ2-2,TRBV7-2,TRBD1,CASSLGSGGGTGELFF,TGTGCCAGCAGCTTAGGCTCAGGGGGCGGCACCGGGGAGCTGTTTTTT
few,TRBJ2-5,TRBV5-6,TRBD1,CASSLRTGGPGETQYF,TGTGCCAGCAGCTTGAGGACAGGGGGCCCGGGGGAGACCCAGTACTTC
NA,TRBJ2-2,TRBV7-7,TRBD1,CASSSTGTPGELFF,TGTGCCAGCAGCTCGACAGGGACCCCCGGGGAGCTGTTTTTT
NA,TRBJ1-1,TRBV5-1,NA,CASSLRGVNTEAFF,TGCGCCAGCAGCTTGAGGGGTGTGAACACTGAAGCTTTCTTT
NA,TRBJ1-6,TRBV27,NA,CASRMTASYNSPLHF,TGTGCCAGCAGAATGACAGCCTCCTATAATTCACCCCTCCACTTT
NA,TRBJ1-4,TRBV6-6,NA,CASRPKQATNEKLFF,TGTGCCAGCAGACCCAAACAGGCAACTAATGAAAAACTGTTTTTT
few,TRBJ1-5,TRBV25-1,NA,CASSDGQNQHF,TGTGCCAGCAGTGATGGTCAGAACCAGCATTTT
NA,TRBJ2-7,TRBV5-3,TRBD1,CARPGQGSYEQYF,TGTGCCAGGCCGGGACAGGGCTCCTACGAGCAGTACTTC
NA,TRBJ2-5,TRBV18,NA,CASSPTRDRSFQETQYF,TGTGCCAGCTCACCGACACGGGACCGAAGTTTTCAAGAGACCCAGTACTTC
NA,TRBJ1-5,TRBV6-6,TRBD1,CASSSTGTQPQHF,TGTGCCAGCAGTTCGACAGGGACTCAGCCCCAGCATTTT
NA,TRBJ1-2,TRBV6-5,NA,CASSYSFRQGGYTF,TGTGCCAGCAGTTACTCGTTCCGGCAGGGTGGCTACACCTTC
NA,TRBJ1-2,TRBV5-1,NA,CASSLVQGSGGYTF,TGCGCCAGCAGCTTGGTCCAGGGCTCCGGTGGCTACACCTTC
NA,TRBJ2-7,TRBV6-1,NA,CASSRLDEQYF,TGTGCCAGCAGTCGCCTGGACGAGCAGTACTTC